This passage covers 5 T cell receptor beta chains from one sample sequenced in a study of cytomegalovirus exposure and HLA in healthy donors. 13 Jbeta primers and 60 Vbeta primers were used for the PCR. Assay used: immunoSEQ multiplex PCR; TCRdb lists only in-frame clones, some missing. This repertoire shows 120,000 or so clones, about three quarters found once; its top ten account for 2.5% to 3%. The material sequenced was PBMCs. All receptors come from a woman aged 55 to 70 in good health and CMV-seropositive.

This rearrangement joins TRBV5-6 to TRBJ1-2, with a tentative D call TRBD1 (6 bases). This CDR3 comprises 13 residues. Deletions cut 4 bases from V and 4 bases from J, with 11 bases between. Germline loops: CDR1 SGHDT, CDR2 YYEEEE. The CDR3: CASSGTDSYGYTF. The CDR3 region has the DNA TGTGCCAGCAGCGGAACGGACAGCTATGGCTACACCTTC.

This clone was observed once. The chain has TRBV4-1 and TRBJ2-1; 14 positions agree with TRBD2. This CDR3 region has 16 residues. Germline CDR1 reads MGHRA; CDR2 reads YSYEKL. Unmatched junction bases numbered 6, after V lost 3 bases and J lost 8 bases. The CDR3, as DNA: TGCGCCAGCAGCCACAAAGGACTAGCGGGAGGAGATGAGCAGTTCTTC. Translating it yields CASSHKGLAGGDEQFF.

The genes are TRBV2 and TRBJ1-1; 9 positions agree with TRBD1. Trimming removed 4 bases from V and 5 bases from J; junction bases left unmatched: 5. The germline gives CDR1 SNHLY, CDR2 FYNNEI. CDR3 length equals 14 residues. Here the CDR3 DNA reads TGTGCCAGCAGTGGCCGGACAGGGGCAACTGAAGCTTTCTTT. Translated: CASSGRTGATEAFF.

The V gene is TRBV6-1, the J gene TRBJ1-2; maybe TRBD1 (5 bases). This CDR3 comprises 15 residues. Trimming took off 3 bases at V and 1 base at J, with 12 bases between the two ends. CDR1 and CDR2 from the germline V gene are MNHNS and SASEGT. The CDR3 protein is CASSDGADFNYGYTF. The CDR3, as DNA: TGTGCCAGCAGTGATGGGGCGGATTTTAACTATGGCTACACCTTC.

The CDR3 loop reads CASAGSNQPQHF. The CDR3 nucleotides are TGTGCCAGCGCCGGGAGCAATCAGCCCCAGCATTTT. The V and J genes are TRBV6-1 and TRBJ1-5; D not resolved. The germline V and J ends were trimmed by 8 bases and 1 base, with 6 bases remaining between them. The length of the CDR3 is 12 residues. Looked up from germline, CDR1 is MNHNS and CDR2 is SASEGT.